This record concerns one T cell receptor (beta chain) sequence. Seattle's cohort entered during active infection and was followed longitudinally. In the source study's methods: Nucleated cell number was recorded as an estimate derived from reference gene primer amplification. The assay was immunoSEQ multiplex PCR, and TCRdb's table has in-frame clones only and misses some. That table furnishes V, J and clone size, whereas the DNA furnished D and trimming. There are approximately 500,000 clones in the sample; about 89% occur only once, and 7.8% lies in the top ten. This specimen belongs to a study of blood T cell repertoires in COVID-19. The overall study: Samples of COVID-19 (acute and convalescent) were obtained from the United States, Italy and Spain. PBMCs, B-cell-depleted T cells, or T cells were the source of the cDNA or gDNA that made up the material.

CDR3 length: 15 amino acids. The trim removed 0 bases at V and 1 base at J, leaving 2 bases unmatched. CDR1 is SGDLS, CDR2 YYNGEE, per germline. The clonotype originates from a woman aged 50 to 60 with COVID-19, enrolled during active disease. The source material was peripheral blood. The chain employs TRBV9 and TRBJ2-5; 8 positions agree with TRBD2. As DNA, the CDR3 is TGTGCCAGCAGCGTAGGAGCGGGGGCCCAAGAGACCCAGTACTTC. It translates to CASSVGAGAQETQYF.